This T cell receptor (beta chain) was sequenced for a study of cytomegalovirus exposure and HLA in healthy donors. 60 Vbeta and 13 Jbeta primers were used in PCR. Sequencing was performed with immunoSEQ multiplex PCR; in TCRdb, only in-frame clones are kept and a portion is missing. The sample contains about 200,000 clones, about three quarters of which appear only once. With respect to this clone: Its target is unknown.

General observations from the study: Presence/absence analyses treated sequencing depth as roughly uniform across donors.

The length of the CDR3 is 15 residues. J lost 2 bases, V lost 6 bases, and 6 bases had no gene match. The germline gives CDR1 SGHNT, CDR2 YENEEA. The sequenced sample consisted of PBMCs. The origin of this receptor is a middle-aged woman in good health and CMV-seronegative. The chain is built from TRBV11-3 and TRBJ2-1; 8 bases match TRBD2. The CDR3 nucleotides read TGTGCCAGCAGTTCGGGAGGGCCACCCTACAATGAGCAGTTCTTC. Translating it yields CASSSGGPPYNEQFF.